Given below is one T cell receptor beta chain in context. The data stem from a study of T-cell reconstitution after alpha-beta-depleted transplantation in children. V was clipped by 3 bases and J by 2 bases, with 11 bases between them. CDR3 length: 14 residues. Using unique molecular identifiers, the investigators prepared the TCRbeta library. TCRdb re-derived calls from the PCR reads in MiXCR, one entry per CDR3 protein. Of about 610,000 distinct CDR3 sequences listed, 10% to 13% were seen once; the top ten hold 4% to 5%. This chain uses TRBV12-3 or TRBV12-4 with TRBJ2-7; D not certain. This specimen was PBMCs from the stem cell graft donor, taken from the stem cell graft. The TCR comes from a human donor who donated a stem cell graft to a child with acute myeloid leukemia. The CDR3 bases are TGTGCCAGCAGTTTGGGATGGACCGCCTACGAGCAGTACTTC. This gives the protein CASSLGWTAYEQYF.